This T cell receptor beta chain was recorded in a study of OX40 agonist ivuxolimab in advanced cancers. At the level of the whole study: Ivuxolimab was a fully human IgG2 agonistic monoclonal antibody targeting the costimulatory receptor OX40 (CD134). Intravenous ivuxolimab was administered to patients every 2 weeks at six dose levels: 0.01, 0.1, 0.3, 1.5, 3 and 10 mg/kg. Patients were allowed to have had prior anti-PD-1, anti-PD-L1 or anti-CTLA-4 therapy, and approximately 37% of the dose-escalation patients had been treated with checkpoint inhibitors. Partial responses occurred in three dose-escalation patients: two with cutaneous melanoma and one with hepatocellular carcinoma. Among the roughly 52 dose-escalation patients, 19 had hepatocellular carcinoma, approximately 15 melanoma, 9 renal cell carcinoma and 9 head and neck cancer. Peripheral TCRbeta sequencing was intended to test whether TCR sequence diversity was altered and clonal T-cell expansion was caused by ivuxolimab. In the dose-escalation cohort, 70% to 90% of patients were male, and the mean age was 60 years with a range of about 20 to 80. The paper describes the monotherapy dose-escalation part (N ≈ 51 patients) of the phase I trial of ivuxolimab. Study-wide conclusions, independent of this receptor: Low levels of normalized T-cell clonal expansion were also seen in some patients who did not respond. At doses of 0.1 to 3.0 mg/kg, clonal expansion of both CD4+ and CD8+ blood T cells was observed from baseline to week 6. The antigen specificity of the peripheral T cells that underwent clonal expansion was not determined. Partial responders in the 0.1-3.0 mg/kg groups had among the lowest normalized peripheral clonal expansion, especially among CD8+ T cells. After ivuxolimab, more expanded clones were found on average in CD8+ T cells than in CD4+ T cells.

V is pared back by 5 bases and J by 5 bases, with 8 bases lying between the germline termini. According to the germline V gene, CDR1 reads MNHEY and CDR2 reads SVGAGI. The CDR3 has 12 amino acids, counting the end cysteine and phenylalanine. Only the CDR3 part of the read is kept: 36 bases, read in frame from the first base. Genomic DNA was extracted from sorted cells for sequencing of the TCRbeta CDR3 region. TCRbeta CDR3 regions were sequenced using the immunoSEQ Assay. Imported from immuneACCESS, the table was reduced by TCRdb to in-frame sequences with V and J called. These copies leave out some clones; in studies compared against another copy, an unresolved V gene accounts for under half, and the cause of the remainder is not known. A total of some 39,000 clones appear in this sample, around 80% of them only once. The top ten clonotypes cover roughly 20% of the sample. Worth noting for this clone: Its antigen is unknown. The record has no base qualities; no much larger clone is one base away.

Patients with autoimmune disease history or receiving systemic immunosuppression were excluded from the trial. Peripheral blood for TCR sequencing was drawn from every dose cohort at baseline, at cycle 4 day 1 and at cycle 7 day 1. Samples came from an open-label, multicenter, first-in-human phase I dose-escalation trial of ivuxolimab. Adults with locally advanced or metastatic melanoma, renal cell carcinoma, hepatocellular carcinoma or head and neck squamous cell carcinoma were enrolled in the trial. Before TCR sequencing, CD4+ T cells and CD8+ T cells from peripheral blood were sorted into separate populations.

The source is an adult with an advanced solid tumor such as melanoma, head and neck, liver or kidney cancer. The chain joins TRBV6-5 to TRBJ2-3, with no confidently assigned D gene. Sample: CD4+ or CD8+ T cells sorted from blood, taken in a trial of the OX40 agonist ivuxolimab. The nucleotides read TGTGCCAGCAGTCGAGATGGAGATACGCAGTATTTT. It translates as CASSRDGDTQYF.